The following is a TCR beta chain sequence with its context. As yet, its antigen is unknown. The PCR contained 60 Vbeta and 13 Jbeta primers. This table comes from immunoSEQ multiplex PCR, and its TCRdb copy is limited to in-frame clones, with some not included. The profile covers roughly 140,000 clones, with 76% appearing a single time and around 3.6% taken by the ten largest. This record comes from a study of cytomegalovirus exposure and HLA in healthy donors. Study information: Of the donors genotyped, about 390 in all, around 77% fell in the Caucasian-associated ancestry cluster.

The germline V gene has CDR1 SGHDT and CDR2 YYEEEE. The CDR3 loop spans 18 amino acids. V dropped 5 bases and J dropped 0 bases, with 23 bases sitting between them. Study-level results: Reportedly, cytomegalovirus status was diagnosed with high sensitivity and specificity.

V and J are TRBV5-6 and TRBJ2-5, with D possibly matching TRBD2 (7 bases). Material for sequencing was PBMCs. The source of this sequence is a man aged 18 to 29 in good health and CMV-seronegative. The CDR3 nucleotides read TGTGCCAGCAGACTGGCGGGGGCTAGCGGTTGGTACCAAGAGACCCAGTACTTC. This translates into CASRLAGASGWYQETQYF.